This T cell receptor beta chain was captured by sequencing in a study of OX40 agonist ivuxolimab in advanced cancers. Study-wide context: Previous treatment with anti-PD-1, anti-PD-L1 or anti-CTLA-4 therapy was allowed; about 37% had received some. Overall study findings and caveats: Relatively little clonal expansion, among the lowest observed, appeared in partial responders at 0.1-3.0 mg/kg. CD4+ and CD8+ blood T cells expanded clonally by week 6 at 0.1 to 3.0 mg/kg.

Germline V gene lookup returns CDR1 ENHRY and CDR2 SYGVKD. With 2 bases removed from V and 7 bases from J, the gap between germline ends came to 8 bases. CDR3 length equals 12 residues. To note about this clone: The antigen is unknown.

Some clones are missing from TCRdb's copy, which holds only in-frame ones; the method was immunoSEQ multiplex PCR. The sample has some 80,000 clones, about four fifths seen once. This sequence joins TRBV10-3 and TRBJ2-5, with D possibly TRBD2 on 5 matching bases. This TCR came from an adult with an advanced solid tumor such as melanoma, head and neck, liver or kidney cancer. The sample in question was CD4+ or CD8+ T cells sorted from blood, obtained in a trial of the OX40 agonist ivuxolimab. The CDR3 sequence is CAISEIGGTQYF. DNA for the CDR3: TGTGCCATCAGTGAGATCGGAGGGACCCAGTACTTC.